This TCR beta chain was identified during a study of T cells in Graves' hyperthyroidism and ophthalmopathy. The CDR3 consists of 13 residues. Germline trimming cut 2 bases from V and 5 bases from J; bases unmatched to any gene: 3. The germline CDR1 and CDR2 sequences are GTSNPN and SVGIG (reference sequence). This clonotype showed up many times. When ophthalmopathy did not progress within 18 months, Graves' hyperthyroidism was considered stable. Researchers amplified the TCR beta CDR3 regions from RNA transcripts. Carried out on the TCR CDR3, a first-round RT-PCR used the HTBI primer set. TCRdb re-derived calls from the multiplex PCR reads in MiXCR, one entry per CDR3 protein. The sample includes some 510,000 distinct CDR3 sequences, more than 20% seen only once; the top ten take roughly 29%.

The sample was blood. The clonotype comes from a man younger than 35 with Graves' hyperthyroidism. The chain recombines TRBV30 with TRBJ1-5; 7 nucleotides line up with TRBD1. CDR3 sequence: CAWSSQGDQPQHF. The CDR3 DNA sequence: TGTGCCTGGAGTAGCCAGGGGGATCAGCCCCAGCATTTT.